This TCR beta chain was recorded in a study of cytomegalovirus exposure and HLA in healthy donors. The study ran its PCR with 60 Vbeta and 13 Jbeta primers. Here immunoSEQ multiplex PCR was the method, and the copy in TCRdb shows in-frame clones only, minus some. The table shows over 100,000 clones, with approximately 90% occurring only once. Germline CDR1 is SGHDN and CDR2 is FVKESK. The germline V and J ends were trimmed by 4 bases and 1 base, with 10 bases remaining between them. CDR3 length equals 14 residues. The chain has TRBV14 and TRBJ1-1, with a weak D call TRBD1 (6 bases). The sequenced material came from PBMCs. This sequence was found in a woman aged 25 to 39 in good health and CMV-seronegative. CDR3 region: CASSPPGQNTEAFF. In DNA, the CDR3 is TGTGCCAGCAGCCCTCCGGGACAGAACACTGAAGCTTTCTTT.